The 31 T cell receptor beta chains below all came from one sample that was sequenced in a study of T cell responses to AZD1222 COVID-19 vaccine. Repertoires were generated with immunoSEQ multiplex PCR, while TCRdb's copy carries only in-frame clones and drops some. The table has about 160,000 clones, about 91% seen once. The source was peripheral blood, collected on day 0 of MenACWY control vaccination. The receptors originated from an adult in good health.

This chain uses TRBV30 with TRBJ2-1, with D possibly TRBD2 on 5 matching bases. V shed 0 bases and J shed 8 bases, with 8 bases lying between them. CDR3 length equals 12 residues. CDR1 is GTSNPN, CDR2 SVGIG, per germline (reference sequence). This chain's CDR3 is CAWSVGGYEQFF. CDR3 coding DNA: TGTGCCTGGAGTGTAGGAGGATATGAGCAGTTCTTC.

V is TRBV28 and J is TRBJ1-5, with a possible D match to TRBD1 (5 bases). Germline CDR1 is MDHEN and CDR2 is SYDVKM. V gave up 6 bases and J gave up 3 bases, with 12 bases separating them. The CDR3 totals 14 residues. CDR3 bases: TGTGCCAGCAGAATTCAGGGACCCAATCAGCCCCAGCATTTT. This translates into CASRIQGPNQPQHF.

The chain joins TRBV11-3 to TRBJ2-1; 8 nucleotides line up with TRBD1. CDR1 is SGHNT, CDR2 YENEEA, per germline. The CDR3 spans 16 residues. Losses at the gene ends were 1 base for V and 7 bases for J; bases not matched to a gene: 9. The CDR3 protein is CASSLGTPTGVNEQFF. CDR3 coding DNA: TGTGCCAGCAGCTTAGGTACGCCGACAGGGGTGAATGAGCAGTTCTTC.

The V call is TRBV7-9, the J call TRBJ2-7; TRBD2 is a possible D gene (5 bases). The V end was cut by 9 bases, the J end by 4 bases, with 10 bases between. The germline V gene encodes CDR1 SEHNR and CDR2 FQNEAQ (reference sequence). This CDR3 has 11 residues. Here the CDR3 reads CASMREYEQYF. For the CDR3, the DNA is TGTGCCAGTATGAGGGAGTACGAGCAGTACTTC. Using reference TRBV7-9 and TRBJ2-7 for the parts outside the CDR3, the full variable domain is DTGVSQNPRHKITKRGQNVTFRCDPISEHNRLYWYRQTLGQGPEFLTYFQNEAQLEKSRLLSDRFSAERPKGSFSTLEIQRTEQGDSAMYLCASMREYEQYFGPGTRLTVT.

The CDR3 DNA reads as TGTGCCAGCCAGATAGGACTAGCGGGAGAAGAGACCCAGTACTTC. Translating it yields CASQIGLAGEETQYF. The chain carries TRBV11-2 and TRBJ2-5; 13 bases align to TRBD2. The ends lost 8 bases at V and 3 bases at J; junction bases unmatched: 6. CDR1 and CDR2 from the germline V gene are SGHAT and FQNNGV. CDR3 length: 15 residues.

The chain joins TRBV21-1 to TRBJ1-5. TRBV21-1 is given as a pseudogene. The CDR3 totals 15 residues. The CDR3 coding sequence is TGTGCCAGCAGCAGGCCCCCGGCCTTAGATCAGCCCCAGCATTTT. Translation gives CASSRPPALDQPQHF.

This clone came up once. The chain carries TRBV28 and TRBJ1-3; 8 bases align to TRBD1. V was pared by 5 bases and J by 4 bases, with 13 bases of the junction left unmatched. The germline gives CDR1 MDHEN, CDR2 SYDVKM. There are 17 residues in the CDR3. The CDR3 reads CASSAAGRTGIGNTIYF. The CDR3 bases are TGTGCCAGCAGTGCCGCAGGGAGGACAGGGATAGGAAACACCATATATTTT.

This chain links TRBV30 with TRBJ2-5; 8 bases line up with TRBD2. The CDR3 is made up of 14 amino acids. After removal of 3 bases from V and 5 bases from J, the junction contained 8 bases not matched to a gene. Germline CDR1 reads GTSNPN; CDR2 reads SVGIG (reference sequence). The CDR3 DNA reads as TGTGCCTGGAGGGGGGGGCAGCGGGAGGAGACCCAGTACTTC. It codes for CAWRGGQREETQYF.

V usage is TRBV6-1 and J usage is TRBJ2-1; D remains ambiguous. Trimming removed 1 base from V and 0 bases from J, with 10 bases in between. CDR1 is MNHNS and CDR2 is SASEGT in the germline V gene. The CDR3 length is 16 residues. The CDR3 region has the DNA TGTGCCAGCAGTGAAGAGGTCCCCAGCTCCTACAATGAGCAGTTCTTC. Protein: CASSEEVPSSYNEQFF.

The CDR3 coding sequence is TGTGCCAGCACCCGCTCTGGGGCCAACGTCCTGACTTTC. Protein sequence: CASTRSGANVLTF. V usage is TRBV11-3 and J usage is TRBJ2-6; D is unclear. CDR1 SGHNT and CDR2 YENEEA come from the germline V gene. V was trimmed by 7 bases and J by 0 bases, leaving 4 bases between them. CDR3 size: 13 residues.

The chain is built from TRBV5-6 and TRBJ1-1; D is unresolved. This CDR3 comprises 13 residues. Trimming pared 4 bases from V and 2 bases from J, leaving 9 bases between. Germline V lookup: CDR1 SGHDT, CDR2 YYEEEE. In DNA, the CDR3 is TGTGCCAGCAGCCCTCCAAGCAACACTGAAGCTTTCTTT. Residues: CASSPPSNTEAFF.

CDR3 sequence reads: CASSPGQGGGYTF. CDR3 sequence (DNA): TGCGCCAGCAGCCCGGGACAGGGAGGGGGCTACACCTTC. The chain employs TRBV5-1 and TRBJ1-2; TRBD1 aligns across 9 bases. CDR1 and CDR2 from the germline V gene are SGHRS and YFSETQ. Trimming took 4 bases from V and 8 from J; bases not matched to a gene: 6. This CDR3 contains 13 residues.

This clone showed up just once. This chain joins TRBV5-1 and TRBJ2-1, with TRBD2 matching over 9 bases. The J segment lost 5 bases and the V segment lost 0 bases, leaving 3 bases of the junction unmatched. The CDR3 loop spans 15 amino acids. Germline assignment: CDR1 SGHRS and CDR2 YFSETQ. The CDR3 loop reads CASSLGLAGDNEQFF. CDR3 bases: TGCGCCAGCAGCTTGGGGTTAGCGGGAGACAATGAGCAGTTCTTC.

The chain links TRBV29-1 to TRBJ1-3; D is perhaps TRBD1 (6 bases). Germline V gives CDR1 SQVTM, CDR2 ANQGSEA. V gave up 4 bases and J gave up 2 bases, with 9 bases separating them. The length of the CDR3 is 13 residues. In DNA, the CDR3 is TGCAGCGTTGGGACAGTTGCTGGAAACACCATATATTTT. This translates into CSVGTVAGNTIYF.

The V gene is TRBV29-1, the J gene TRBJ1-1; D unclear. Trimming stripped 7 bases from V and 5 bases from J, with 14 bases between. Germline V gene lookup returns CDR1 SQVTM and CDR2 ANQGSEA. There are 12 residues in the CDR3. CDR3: CSARKTGTEAFF. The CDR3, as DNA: TGCAGCGCCCGCAAAACGGGGACTGAAGCTTTCTTT. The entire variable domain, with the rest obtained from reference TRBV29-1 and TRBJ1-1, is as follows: SAVISQKPSRDICQRGTSLTIQCQVDSQVTMMFWYRQQPGQSLTLIATANQGSEATYESGFVIDKFPISRPNLTFSTLTVSNMSPEDSSIYLCSARKTGTEAFFGQGTRLTVV.

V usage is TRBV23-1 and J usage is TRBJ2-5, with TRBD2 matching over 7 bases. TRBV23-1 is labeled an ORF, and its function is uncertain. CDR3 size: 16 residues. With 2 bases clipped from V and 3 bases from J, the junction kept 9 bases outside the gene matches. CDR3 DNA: TGCGCCAGCAGTCAACCCCCCGGGGGGTTTGAAGAGACCCAGTACTTC. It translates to CASSQPPGGFEETQYF.

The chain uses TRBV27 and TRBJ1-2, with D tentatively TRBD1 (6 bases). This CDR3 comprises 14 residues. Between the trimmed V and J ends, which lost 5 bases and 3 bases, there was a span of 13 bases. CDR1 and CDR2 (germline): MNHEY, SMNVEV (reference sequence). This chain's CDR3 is CASSPKTGHYGYTF. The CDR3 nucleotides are TGTGCCAGCAGTCCCAAGACAGGCCACTATGGCTACACCTTC.

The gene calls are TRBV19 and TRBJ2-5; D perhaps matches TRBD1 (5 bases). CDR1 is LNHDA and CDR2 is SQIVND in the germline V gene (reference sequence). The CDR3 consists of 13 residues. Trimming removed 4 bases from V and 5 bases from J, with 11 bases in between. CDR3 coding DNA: TGTGCCAGTAGTAAGGGGCTGGCCGAGACCCAGTACTTC. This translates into CASSKGLAETQYF.

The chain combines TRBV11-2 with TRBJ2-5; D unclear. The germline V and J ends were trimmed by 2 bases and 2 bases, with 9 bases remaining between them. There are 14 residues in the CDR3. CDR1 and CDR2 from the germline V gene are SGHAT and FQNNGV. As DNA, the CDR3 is TGTGCCAGCAGCTTACCACGGCAGCAAGAGACCCAGTACTTC. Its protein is CASSLPRQQETQYF. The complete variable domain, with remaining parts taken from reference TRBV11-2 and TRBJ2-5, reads EAGVAQSPRYKIIEKRQSVAFWCNPISGHATLYWYQQILGQGPKLLIQFQNNGVVDDSQLPKDRFSAERLKGVDSTLKIQPAKLEDSAVYLCASSLPRQQETQYFGPGTRLLVL.

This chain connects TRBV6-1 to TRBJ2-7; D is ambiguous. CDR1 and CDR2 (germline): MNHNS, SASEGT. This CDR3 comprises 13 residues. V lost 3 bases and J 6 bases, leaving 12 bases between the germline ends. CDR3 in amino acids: CASSEFTAIEQYF. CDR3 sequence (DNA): TGTGCCAGCAGTGAGTTCACCGCGATCGAGCAGTACTTC.

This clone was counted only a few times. CDR3 region: CATSDRNEQFF. The CDR3 coding sequence is TGTGCCACCAGTGACCGTAATGAGCAGTTCTTC. This chain joins TRBV24-1 and TRBJ2-1; no clear D gene. The CDR3 loop spans 11 amino acids. Germline CDR1 reads KGHDR; CDR2 reads SFDVKD. V was trimmed by 4 bases and J by 7 bases, leaving 4 bases between them.

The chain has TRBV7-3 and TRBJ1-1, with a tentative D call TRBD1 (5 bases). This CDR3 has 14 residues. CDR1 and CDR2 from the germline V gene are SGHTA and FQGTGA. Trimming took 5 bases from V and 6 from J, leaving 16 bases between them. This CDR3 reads CASSPDSMVAEAFF. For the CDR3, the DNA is TGTGCCAGCAGCCCAGACAGTATGGTCGCTGAAGCTTTCTTT.

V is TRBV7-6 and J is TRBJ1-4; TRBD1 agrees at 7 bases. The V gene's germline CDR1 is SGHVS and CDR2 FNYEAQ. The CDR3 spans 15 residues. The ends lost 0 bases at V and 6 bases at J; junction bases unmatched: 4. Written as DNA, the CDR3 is TGTGCCAGCAGCTTAGCACAGGGGTATCATGAAAAACTGTTTTTT. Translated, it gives CASSLAQGYHEKLFF.

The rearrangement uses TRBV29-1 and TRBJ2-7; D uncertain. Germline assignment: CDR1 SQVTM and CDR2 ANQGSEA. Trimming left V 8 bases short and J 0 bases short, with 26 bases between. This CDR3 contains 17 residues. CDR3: CSPPGPGKLPYSYEQYF. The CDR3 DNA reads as TGCAGCCCCCCTGGGCCAGGAAAACTACCCTACTCCTACGAGCAGTACTTC.

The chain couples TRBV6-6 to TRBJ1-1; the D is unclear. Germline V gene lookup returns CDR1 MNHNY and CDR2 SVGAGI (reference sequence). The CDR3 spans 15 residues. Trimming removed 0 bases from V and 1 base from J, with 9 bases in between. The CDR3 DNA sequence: TGTGCCAGCAGTTACTCAGCAGAGAGGAACACTGAAGCTTTCTTT. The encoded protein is CASSYSAERNTEAFF.

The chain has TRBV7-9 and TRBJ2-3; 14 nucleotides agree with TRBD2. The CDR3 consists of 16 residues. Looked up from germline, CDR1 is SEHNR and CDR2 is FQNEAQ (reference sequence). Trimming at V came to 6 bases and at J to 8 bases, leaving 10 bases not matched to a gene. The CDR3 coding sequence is TGTGCCAGCAGTCGCGCGACTAGCGGGGGGGGCGGTACGCAGTATTTT. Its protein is CASSRATSGGGGTQYF.

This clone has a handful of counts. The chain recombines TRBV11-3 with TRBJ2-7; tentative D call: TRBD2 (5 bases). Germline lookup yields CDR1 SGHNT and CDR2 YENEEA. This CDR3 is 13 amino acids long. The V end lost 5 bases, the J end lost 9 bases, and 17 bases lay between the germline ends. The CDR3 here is CASSLGPDLAQYF. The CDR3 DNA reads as TGTGCCAGCAGCCTAGGACCGGATCTAGCGCAGTACTTC.

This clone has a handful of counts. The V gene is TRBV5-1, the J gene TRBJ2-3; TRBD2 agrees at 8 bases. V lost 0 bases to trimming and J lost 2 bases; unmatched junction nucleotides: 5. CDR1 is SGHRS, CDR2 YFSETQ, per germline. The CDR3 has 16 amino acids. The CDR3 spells CASSLDLAGLTDTQYF. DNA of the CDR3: TGCGCCAGCAGCTTGGACCTAGCGGGCCTCACAGATACGCAGTATTTT.

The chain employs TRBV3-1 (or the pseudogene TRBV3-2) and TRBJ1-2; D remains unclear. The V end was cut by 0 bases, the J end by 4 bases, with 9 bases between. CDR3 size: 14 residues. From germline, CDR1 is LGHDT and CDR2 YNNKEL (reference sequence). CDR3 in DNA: TGTGCCAGCAGCCAAGATACGTTTGGCTATGGCTACACCTTC. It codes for CASSQDTFGYGYTF.

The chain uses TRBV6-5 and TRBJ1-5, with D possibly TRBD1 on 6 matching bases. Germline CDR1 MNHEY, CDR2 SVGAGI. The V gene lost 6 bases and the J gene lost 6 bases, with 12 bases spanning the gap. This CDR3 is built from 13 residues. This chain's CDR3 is CASSVTGSQPQHF. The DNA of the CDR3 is TGTGCCAGCAGCGTTACAGGGTCTCAGCCCCAGCATTTT.

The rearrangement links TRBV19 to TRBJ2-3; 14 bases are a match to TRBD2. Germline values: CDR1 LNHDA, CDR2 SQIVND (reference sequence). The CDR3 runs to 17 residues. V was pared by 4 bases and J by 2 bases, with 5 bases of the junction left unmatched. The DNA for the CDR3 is TGTGCCAGTAGTAGGACTAGCGGGAGGAAATTCACAGATACGCAGTATTTT. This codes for CASSRTSGRKFTDTQYF.